The clone carrying this T cell receptor (beta chain) was counted between two and nine times. A sample-barcoded 5' primer and a J-beta primer mix were used in a second PCR of roughly 7 to 11 cycles. MiXCR was run by TCRdb on the 5' RACE reads, yielding one entry per CDR3 protein. This sample has about 1.8 million distinct CDR3 sequences, with around half found just once. The V end lost 3 bases, the J end lost 4 bases, and 15 bases lay between the germline ends. This CDR3 has 14 residues. In germline, CDR1 is SQVTM, CDR2 ANQGSEA. This record belongs to a study of blood T cells in healthy people across ages.

The sequencing sample was made of blood. This chain uses TRBV29-1 with TRBJ2-5; D is uncertain. The receptor's source is a woman between 40 and 55 years old in good health. The CDR3 nucleotides are TGCAGCGTTGACGAAGGCGGTCGCAGAGAGACCCAGTACTTC. The encoded protein is CSVDEGGRRETQYF.